The source of this T cell receptor (beta chain) is a study of memory CD4+ T cells and cytomegalovirus serostatus. Findings of the study overall: Suggested: most of the CMV-linked TCR signature lies in CD4+ memory cells.

Produced via immunoSEQ multiplex PCR; TCRdb's table is partial and in-frame only. The sample holds roughly 76,000 clones, under 80% seen once. Points on this clone: Antigen: not known.

CDR1 and CDR2 (germline): LNHDA, SQIVND (reference sequence). V lost 7 bases and J lost 3, with 12 bases in between. The CDR3 spans 14 residues. The sort gate was single viable CD3+CD4+CD8-CD45RO+ cells for memory CD4+ T cells. V usage is TRBV19 and J usage is TRBJ2-2; a weak D match, TRBD2 (5 bases). The TCR sequence derives from an adult in good health and CMV-seropositive. Sequencing input: memory CD4+ T cells from blood. The CDR3: CASTWRLDTGELFF. CDR3 coding DNA: TGTGCCAGTACTTGGAGGTTAGACACCGGGGAGCTGTTTTTT.